This T cell receptor (beta chain) was observed in a study of molecular identifiers for immune sequencing clone quantification. Whole-study findings and limits: Whereas naive cells kept under 1% of molecules in clones above 20 RNA copies, such clones held over 99% in effectors.

This clonotype was recorded many times. Antigen: not known. With 6 bases removed from V and 2 bases from J, the gap between germline ends came to 10 bases. There are 14 residues in the CDR3. Germline CDR1 is SEHNR and CDR2 is FQNEAQ (reference sequence). TCRdb fed the PCR reads into MiXCR, producing one record per CDR3 protein. The table records around 480,000 distinct CDR3 sequences, about 22% of them present only once. V usage is TRBV7-9 and J usage is TRBJ1-4, with D unresolved. The receptor was isolated from a human donor in good health. Some libraries in this study had Jurkat cell RNA spiked in. Sequenced material: naive CD8+ T cells from blood, with Jurkat cell RNA spiked in. As to subset: FACS-sorted CD8+CD4-CCR7+CD45RA+ naive T cells. CDR3 residues: CASSPPGTNEKLFF. CDR3 coding DNA: TGTGCCAGCAGTCCACCTGGTACTAATGAAAAACTGTTTTTT.